This TCR beta chain was sequenced in a study of blood T cell repertoires in COVID-19. Background on the study: Acute-phase and convalescent COVID-19 samples originated in the United States, Italy and Spain. From T cells, B-cell-depleted T cells, or PBMCs came the material, which was cDNA or gDNA.

V was pared by 1 base and J by 3 bases, with 3 bases of the junction left unmatched. The germline CDR1 and CDR2 sequences are LNHDA and SQIVND (reference sequence). The CDR3 has 14 residues. Sequencing was performed with immunoSEQ multiplex PCR; in TCRdb, only in-frame clones are kept and a portion is missing. The sample records about 520,000 clones, 80% to 90% being singletons. The source material was peripheral blood. The receptor comes from a human donor in a cohort sampled during active COVID-19. The genes are TRBV19 and TRBJ2-7; 7 bases fit TRBD1. This CDR3 reads CASSIGGQYYEQYF. The DNA of the CDR3 is TGTGCCAGTAGTATAGGGGGACAGTACTACGAGCAGTACTTC.